These T cell receptor beta chains were read from a single sample in a study of shared clonotypes between healthy human individuals. TCRdb's table, derived via immunoSEQ multiplex PCR, lists solely in-frame clones and lacks some. The sample shows roughly 500,000 clones, roughly 80% of them seen only once. The sample taken for sequencing was PBMCs. The receptors were gathered from a woman in her thirties or forties in good health. Some clones in this sample may be carry-over from other donors' samples. The CDR3 runs from the conserved cysteine through the conserved F or W. A D gene is named only where the DNA matches it firmly.

CDR3 protein	D gene	V gene	J gene
CASSPWTGEQYF	-	TRBV7-6	TRBJ2-7
CASSLWGGGYSNQPQHF	-	TRBV7-8	TRBJ1-5
CASSFPSGTTDTQYF	-	TRBV7-9	TRBJ2-3
CASSLALAGVGIEQYF	TRBD2	TRBV7-2	TRBJ2-7
CASSMVRSSYEQYF	-	TRBV19	TRBJ2-7
CASRGGHDSAGYTF	-	TRBV5-1	TRBJ1-2
CASSLVLAGGSNEQYF	TRBD2	TRBV7-2	TRBJ2-7
CASSQTGTGQAFF	TRBD1	TRBV7-9	TRBJ1-1
CASSTRDLSRFVTF	-	TRBV6-1	TRBJ1-2
CATSTLGRTGTDNYGYTF	TRBD1	TRBV15	TRBJ1-2
CSVGTSGSYEQYF	-	TRBV29-1	TRBJ2-7
CASSGPLGGPPGYGYTF	TRBD1	TRBV6-1	TRBJ1-2
CASSLPTSASYEQYF	TRBD2	TRBV18	TRBJ2-7
CASSQDQRVDGELFF	-	TRBV4-2	TRBJ2-2
CASCKKTSYNEQFF	-	TRBV28	TRBJ2-1
CASSQRPPGGGNTEAFF	-	TRBV7-8	TRBJ1-1
CASRPAGSGLYNEQFF	-	TRBV6-6	TRBJ2-1
CASSRGRTSERDEQFF	TRBD2	TRBV5-4	TRBJ2-1
CASSPPAGDSYEQYF	TRBD2	TRBV18	-
CASSLARGDEQFF	-	TRBV7-2	TRBJ2-1
CASSPDGLAGGNTQYF	TRBD2	TRBV7-3	TRBJ2-3
CSASRGVEQYF	-	TRBV20-1	TRBJ2-7
CASSLARSKRGYNEQFF	TRBD2	TRBV7-9	TRBJ2-1
CASSFGFQETQYF	-	TRBV11-2	TRBJ2-5
CASSLPLAGHNEQFF	TRBD2	TRBV27	TRBJ2-1
CASTLNTRYEQYF	-	TRBV2	TRBJ2-7
CASSPTSSPYEQYF	TRBD2	TRBV5-1	TRBJ2-7
CASSYRGQSYEQYF	TRBD1	TRBV4-1	TRBJ2-7
CASSQLAGGLFYEQYF	TRBD2	TRBV28	TRBJ2-7
CASSSQGSSYEQYF	TRBD1	TRBV6-6	-
CASSVVGTRQETQYF	-	TRBV9	TRBJ2-5
CASRSRDRGLGEQYF	TRBD1	TRBV19	TRBJ2-7
CASSQAPFNDRLNYGYTF	-	TRBV4-3	TRBJ1-2